This T cell receptor beta chain was recorded in a study of graft-versus-host responses after intestinal transplantation. Study at large: Every recipient underwent anti-thymocyte globulin induction, then tacrolimus and steroids for roughly 3 years.

Assay used: immunoSEQ multiplex PCR; TCRdb lists only in-frame clones, some missing. Counted here are fewer than 95,000 clones, approximately 92% occurring once; the ten biggest clones make up roughly 0.5%. A word on this clone: Its antigen is unknown.

With 0 bases clipped from V and 7 bases from J, the junction kept 4 bases outside the gene matches. The germline CDR1 and CDR2 sequences are SGHRS and YFSETQ. The CDR3 covers 15 residues. General observations from the study: Allografts of one patient group, those with graft-donor T cell macrochimerism, had high graft-versus-host to host-versus-graft clonal ratios. Maximum circulating GvH clone levels tracked with early post-transplant HvG decreases.

The chain recombines TRBV5-1 with TRBJ2-1; 10 bases align to TRBD2. This clonotype was sampled from a human donor who received an intestinal transplant. Sequencing used unstimulated CD8+ T cells sorted from spleen or lymph node cells, obtained before intestinal transplant. The chain's CDR3 is CASSLGPSGSNEQFF. In nucleotides, the CDR3 is TGCGCCAGCAGCTTGGGACCTAGCGGGAGTAATGAGCAGTTCTTC.